This entry lists 10 T cell receptor beta chains sequenced from one sample in a study of T-cell memory formation after mild COVID-19. A single record per CDR3 protein comes from TCRdb applying MiXCR to the 5' RACE reads. The table records roughly 350,000 distinct CDR3 sequences, around 15% of them present only once. Sequenced: PBMCs or a T cell subset sorted from them (not recorded which). All receptors come from a man aged 18 to 30 who had mild COVID-19 (a few samples of this study predate the infection). Cell type and time point are not known.

J is TRBJ2-7 and V is TRBV7-8, with 9 nucleotides matching TRBD1. CDR3 length: 15 residues. Per germline, CDR1 SGHVS and CDR2 FQNEAQ. J gave up 2 bases and V 5 bases, and 7 bases lay outside the gene matches. CDR3: CASSGGTGITYEQYF. Written as DNA, the CDR3 is TGTGCCAGCAGCGGGGGGACAGGGATTACCTACGAGCAGTACTTC.

The rearrangement links TRBV4-2 to TRBJ2-7; no clear D gene. Germline assignment: CDR1 LGHNA and CDR2 YNFKEQ. The CDR3 totals 15 residues. V gave up 0 bases and J gave up 7 bases, with 16 bases separating them. DNA for the CDR3: TGTGCCAGCAGCCAAGATCCTCCTCCGGCGAATGAGCAGTACTTC. This gives the protein CASSQDPPPANEQYF.

This clonotype was detected a few times. The rearrangement joins TRBV24-1 to TRBJ2-1; tentatively, D is TRBD2 (7 bases). Germline V gene sequence: CDR1 KGHDR, CDR2 SFDVKD. The germline V and J ends were trimmed by 4 bases and 4 bases, with 16 bases remaining between them. The CDR3 length is 16 residues. DNA for the CDR3: TGTGCCACCAGTGACCCCCGCGGGGGCTGGTACAATGAGCAGTTCTTC. It codes for CATSDPRGGWYNEQFF.

This clonotype has only a few counts. The V call is TRBV5-1, the J call TRBJ2-7, with a tentative D call TRBD1 (5 bases). The CDR3 contains 14 residues. The V gene lost 0 bases and the J gene lost 3 bases, with 10 bases spanning the gap. Germline CDR1 SGHRS, CDR2 YFSETQ. The CDR3 here is CASSLDPTVYEQYF. The CDR3 DNA sequence: TGCGCCAGCAGCTTGGACCCGACAGTCTACGAGCAGTACTTC.

This clonotype was found many times. This sequence joins TRBV7-2 and TRBJ1-2, with no clear D. Deletions cut 5 bases from V and 3 bases from J, with 10 bases between. The germline CDR1 and CDR2 sequences are SGHTA and FQGNSA. The CDR3 length is 13 residues. The CDR3 DNA sequence: TGTGCCAGCAGCCTAGACCAGCACTATGGCTACACCTTC. This translates into CASSLDQHYGYTF.

This rearrangement joins TRBV7-3 to TRBJ1-1; possibly TRBD1 for D (6 bases). Between the trimmed V and J ends, which lost 5 bases and 5 bases, there was a span of 15 bases. The CDR3 has 14 amino acids. The germline V gene encodes CDR1 SGHTA and CDR2 FQGTGA. The chain's CDR3 is CASSQAGANTEAFF. As DNA, the CDR3 is TGTGCCAGCAGCCAGGCGGGGGCCAATACTGAAGCTTTCTTT.

This clonotype was seen a handful of times. The gene calls are TRBV6-6 and TRBJ2-5, with TRBD1 matching over 10 bases. This CDR3 is built from 14 residues. The germline CDR1 and CDR2 sequences are MNHNY and SVGAGI (reference sequence). Trimming took 5 bases from V and 5 from J; bases not matched to a gene: 5. This CDR3 is CASSQTGGAETQYF. DNA for the CDR3: TGTGCCAGCAGTCAGACAGGGGGCGCGGAGACCCAGTACTTC.

This clonotype was recorded a few times. This chain uses TRBV4-1 with TRBJ2-1, with unresolved D. CDR3 length equals 16 residues. The germline V gene has CDR1 MGHRA and CDR2 YSYEKL. Trimming left V 0 bases short and J 3 bases short, with 12 bases between. The CDR3 sequence: CASSQDGHNSYNEQFF. In nucleotides, the CDR3 is TGCGCCAGCAGCCAAGATGGGCACAACAGCTACAATGAGCAGTTCTTC.

This clonotype came up a few times. V is TRBV12-3 or TRBV12-4 and J is TRBJ2-1, with 9 bases lining up with TRBD1. Unmatched junction bases numbered 5, after V lost 4 bases and J lost 7 bases. CDR3 length: 14 residues. This CDR3 reads CASSSGQGTNEQFF. CDR3 bases: TGTGCCAGCAGTTCAGGACAGGGGACGAATGAGCAGTTCTTC.

At least ten counts were recorded for this clonotype. The V gene is TRBV7-7, the J gene TRBJ2-2; TRBD2 aligns across 9 bases. The CDR3 is 16 amino acids. Trimming removed 5 bases from V and 6 bases from J; junction bases left unmatched: 10. Germline V gives CDR1 SSHAT, CDR2 FNYEAQ (reference sequence). The CDR3: CASSGRGGTDAGELFF. Written as DNA, the CDR3 is TGTGCCAGCAGCGGGCGGGGGGGCACCGACGCCGGGGAGCTGTTTTTT.